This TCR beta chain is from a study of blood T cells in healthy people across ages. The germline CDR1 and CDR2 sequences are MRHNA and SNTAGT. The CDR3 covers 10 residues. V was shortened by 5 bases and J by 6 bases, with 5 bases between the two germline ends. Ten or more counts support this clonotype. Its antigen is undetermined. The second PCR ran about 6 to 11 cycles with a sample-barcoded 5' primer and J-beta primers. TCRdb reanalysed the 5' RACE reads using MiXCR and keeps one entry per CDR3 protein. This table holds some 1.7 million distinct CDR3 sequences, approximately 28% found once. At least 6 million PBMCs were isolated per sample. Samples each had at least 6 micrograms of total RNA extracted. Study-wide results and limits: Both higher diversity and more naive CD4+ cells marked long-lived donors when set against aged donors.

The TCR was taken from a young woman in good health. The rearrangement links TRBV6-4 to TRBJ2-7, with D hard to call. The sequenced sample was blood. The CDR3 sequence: CASSRLEQYF. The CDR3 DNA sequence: TGTGCCAGCAGTCGTCTCGAGCAGTACTTC.